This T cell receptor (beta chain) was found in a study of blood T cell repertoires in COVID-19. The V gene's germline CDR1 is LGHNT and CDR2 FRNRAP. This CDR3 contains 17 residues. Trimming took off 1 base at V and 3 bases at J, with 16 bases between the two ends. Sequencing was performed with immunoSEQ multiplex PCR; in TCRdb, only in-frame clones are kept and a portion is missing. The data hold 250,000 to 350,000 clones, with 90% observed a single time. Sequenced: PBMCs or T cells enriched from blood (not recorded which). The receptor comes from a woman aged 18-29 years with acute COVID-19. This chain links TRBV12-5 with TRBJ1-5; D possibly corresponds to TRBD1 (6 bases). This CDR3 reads CASGLARGAEVNQPQHF. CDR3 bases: TGTGCTAGTGGTTTGGCGCGGGGGGCGGAAGTCAATCAGCCCCAGCATTTT. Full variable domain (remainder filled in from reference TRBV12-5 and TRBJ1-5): DARVTQTPRHKVTEMGQEVTMRCQPILGHNTVFWYRQTMMQGLELLAYFRNRAPLDDSGMPKDRFSAEMPDATLATLKIQPSEPRDSAVYFCASGLARGAEVNQPQHFGDGTRLSIL.